Sequencing of this T cell receptor (beta chain) was carried out in a study of blood T cell repertoires in COVID-19. Study information: There were acute and convalescent COVID-19 samples, and they came from the United States, Italy and Spain. The cDNA or gDNA used as material had been derived from T cells, B-cell-depleted T cells, or PBMCs.

In the authors' workflow: Quantification of nucleated cells was approximated via reference gene primer amplification. The data were produced by immunoSEQ multiplex PCR, yet TCRdb's version contains in-frame clones alone and is incomplete. V and J calls and clone size are copied from that table; D and trimming were computed from the DNA. The sample carries just over 150,000 clones, around 80% recorded once. V gave up 4 bases and J gave up 10 bases, with 16 bases separating them. This CDR3 has 13 residues. The source is a woman of 80 years or more with acute or convalescent COVID-19. J is TRBJ1-1 and V is TRBV12-3 or TRBV12-4, with no clear D. Sequenced input: peripheral blood. The CDR3 nucleotides are TGTGCCAGCAGTTGGAGTCCTACCTGGCGAGCTTTCTTT. Its protein is CASSWSPTWRAFF.